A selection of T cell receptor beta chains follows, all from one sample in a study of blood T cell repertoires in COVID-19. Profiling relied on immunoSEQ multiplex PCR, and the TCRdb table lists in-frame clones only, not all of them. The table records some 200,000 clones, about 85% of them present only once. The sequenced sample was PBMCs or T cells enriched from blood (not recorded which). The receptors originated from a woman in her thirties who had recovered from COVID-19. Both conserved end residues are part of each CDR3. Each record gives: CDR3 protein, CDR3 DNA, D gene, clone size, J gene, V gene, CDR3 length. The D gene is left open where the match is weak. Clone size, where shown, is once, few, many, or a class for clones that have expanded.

CASSQPDRGNEQFF,TGTGCCAGCAGCCAACCTGACAGGGGGAATGAGCAGTTCTTC,TRBD1,-,TRBJ2-1,TRBV11-2,14
CAWAGWDYGYTF,TGTGCCTGGGCAGGGTGGGACTATGGCTACACCTTC,-,few,TRBJ1-2,TRBV30,12
CASSFGTGGSRSPLHF,TGTGCCAGCAGCTTCGGGACAGGGGGATCTCGGTCACCCCTCCACTTT,TRBD1,-,TRBJ1-6,TRBV5-6,16
CATSDPGQEGYTF,TGTGCCACCAGTGACCCTGGCCAGGAAGGCTACACCTTC,-,once,TRBJ1-2,TRBV24-1,13
CAWSGWGGNQPQHF,TGTGCCTGGAGTGGGTGGGGCGGCAATCAGCCCCAGCATTTT,-,-,TRBJ1-5,TRBV30,14
CATSDSGQGIQETQYF,TGTGCCACCAGTGATTCAGGACAGGGGATTCAAGAGACCCAGTACTTC,TRBD1,-,TRBJ2-5,TRBV24-1,16
CASSVGLSTDTQYF,TGCGCCAGCAGCGTGGGACTCAGCACAGATACGCAGTATTTT,-,-,TRBJ2-3,TRBV5-1,14
CASSPGVEQFF,TGTGCCAGCAGTCCCGGGGTTGAGCAGTTCTTC,-,once,TRBJ2-1,TRBV12-3/TRBV12-4,11
CASTTKTPNTEAFF,TGTGCCAGTACCACTAAGACCCCGAACACTGAAGCTTTCTTT,-,-,TRBJ1-1,TRBV19,14
CASSFRDYLGGEQFF,TGTGCCAGCAGCTTCCGGGACTACCTCGGCGGTGAGCAGTTCTTC,TRBD2,-,TRBJ2-1,TRBV11-3,15
CASSALGQPYEQYF,TGTGCCAGCAGCGCCCTGGGACAGCCCTACGAGCAGTACTTC,TRBD1,-,TRBJ2-7,TRBV9,14
CASSYDRADYNEQFF,TGTGCCAGCAGCTACGACAGGGCCGACTACAATGAGCAGTTCTTC,TRBD1,-,TRBJ2-1,TRBV2,15
CSGRGYTF,TGCAGTGGGCGGGGCTACACCTTC,-,-,TRBJ1-2,TRBV20-1,8
CASSAGTSGIINTGELFF,TGTGCCAGCAGCGCCGGGACTAGCGGTATCATCAACACCGGGGAGCTGTTTTTT,TRBD2,-,TRBJ2-2,TRBV7-8,18
CSVGLGAGDGYTF,TGCAGCGTTGGGTTGGGGGCAGGTGATGGCTACACCTTC,-,few,TRBJ1-2,TRBV29-1,13
CATSTGSGANVLTF,TGCGCCACCTCGACAGGGTCTGGGGCCAACGTCCTGACTTTC,TRBD1,-,TRBJ2-6,TRBV5-1,14
CAITERGARGEAFF,TGTGCCATCACCGAGCGGGGGGCTAGGGGTGAAGCTTTCTTT,-,-,TRBJ1-1,TRBV10-3,14
CASSLPPGAREFF,TGTGCCAGCAGTTTACCCCCCGGCGCCAGGGAGTTCTTC,-,-,TRBJ2-1,TRBV12-3/TRBV12-4,13
CASSYPIAQDNGYTF,TGTGCCAGCAGTTACCCGATTGCCCAAGACAATGGCTACACCTTC,-,-,TRBJ1-2,TRBV6-6,15
CASSVGELWSTDTQYF,TGTGCCAGCAGCGTAGGCGAGCTCTGGAGCACAGATACGCAGTATTTT,-,-,TRBJ2-3,TRBV9,16
CASTRTSDWAETQYF,TGTGCCAGCACGCGCACTAGCGATTGGGCAGAGACCCAGTACTTC,TRBD2,-,TRBJ2-5,TRBV2,15
CASTPPRGNNSPLHF,TGTGCCAGCACCCCGCCGCGGGGGAATAATTCACCCCTCCACTTT,-,-,TRBJ1-6,TRBV28,15
CASSLRQSNQPQHF,TGTGCCAGCAGCCTCAGACAGTCTAATCAGCCCCAGCATTTT,-,-,TRBJ1-5,TRBV7-9,14
CASSLVTGNEQFF,TGTGCCAGCAGCTTAGTTACCGGGAATGAGCAGTTCTTC,-,-,TRBJ2-1,TRBV7-2,13
CASSPPGQGWEKLFF,TGTGCCAGCAGTCCACCGGGACAGGGATGGGAAAAACTGTTTTTT,TRBD1,-,TRBJ1-4,TRBV6-5,15
CASSPTGPMDNEQFF,TGTGCCAGCAGCCCGACAGGGCCTATGGACAATGAGCAGTTCTTC,TRBD1,-,TRBJ2-1,TRBV3-1/TRBV3-2,15
CASSDNRESDTQYF,TGTGCCAGCAGTGATAACAGGGAGTCAGATACGCAGTATTTT,-,-,TRBJ2-3,TRBV2,14
CASSPPGQETQYF,TGTGCCAGTAGCCCCCCGGGCCAAGAGACCCAGTACTTC,-,once,TRBJ2-5,TRBV19,13
CAWGFSEPQHF,TGTGCCTGGGGTTTCAGTGAGCCCCAGCATTTT,-,-,TRBJ1-5,TRBV30,11
CASTWTESSEAFF,TGTGCCAGTACCTGGACAGAGAGTTCTGAAGCTTTCTTT,-,few,TRBJ1-1,TRBV19,13
CASSPWAGTSGNTIYF,TGTGCCAGCAGCCCATGGGCCGGTACCTCTGGAAACACCATATATTTT,-,few,TRBJ1-3,TRBV11-3,16
CASSQDTGANTEAFF,TGTGCCAGCAGCCAAGATACTGGGGCCAACACTGAAGCTTTCTTT,-,-,TRBJ1-1,TRBV3-1/TRBV3-2,15
CAWSVGGGTDTQYF,TGTGCCTGGAGTGTGGGGGGGGGCACAGATACGCAGTATTTT,TRBD2,-,TRBJ2-3,TRBV30,14